This TCR beta chain was sequenced during a study of post-analysis software for immune sequencing data. Study background: The study covered relapsing-remitting, secondary progressive and progressive-relapsing courses of multiple sclerosis. General study findings and limits: The five TRBV segments detected at higher frequency in patients than in controls included TRBV5-6, TRBV5-1 and TRBV20-1. Samples sharing a preparation batch grouped tightly together when assessed by F measure.

Built from TCR beta cDNA, the libraries had unique molecular identifiers in them. T cells numbering 1 to 10 million yielded cDNA molecules that totaled about 500,000. TCRdb independently ran MiXCR on the PCR reads; one entry per CDR3 protein. The table lists roughly 400,000 distinct CDR3 sequences, 35% to 45% of them singletons. This clonotype came up a few times. What it binds is unknown. Trimming removed 8 bases from V and 1 base from J, with 13 bases in between. The CDR3 runs 14 residues. CDR1 MNHEY and CDR2 SVGEGT come from the germline V gene. Specimen: blood. The source of this sequence is a girl aged 2 to 10 with multiple sclerosis. The chain couples TRBV6-2 or TRBV6-3 to TRBJ2-3; TRBD2 might be the D (5 bases). CDR3 in amino acids: CASRPWRGTDTQYF. The CDR3 DNA reads TGTGCCAGCCGTCCTTGGCGGGGCACAGATACGCAGTATTTT.